This TCR beta chain was profiled in a study of CD8 T cells in Susac syndrome. Overall study: Patients with Susac syndrome were therapy-naive, on corticosteroids, or on intravenous immunoglobulin alone at blood draw.

Negative isolation was used for CD8+ and CD4+ T cells, and FACS enrichment was applied to TEMRA cells. V was shortened by 0 bases and J by 7 bases, with 12 bases between the two germline ends. Germline CDR1 and CDR2: DFQATT and SNEGSKA (reference sequence). The CDR3 runs to 13 residues. Random hexamers served to reverse transcribe roughly 0.5 to 1 ug RNA. MiXCR was run by TCRdb on the immunoSEQ multiplex PCR reads, yielding one entry per CDR3 protein. The top ten hold around 0.16% of the sample, which has approximately 190,000 distinct CDR3 sequences, roughly 94% seen once. This TCR was sampled from a human donor with Susac syndrome. Sequencing was carried out using CD8+ T cells from PBMCs. The chain uses TRBV20-1 and TRBJ1-1; D gene uncertain. Written as DNA, the CDR3 is TGCAGTGCTAGAGATATGAGGGCACTTGAAGCTTTCTTT. Its translation is CSARDMRALEAFF.